A single sample gave rise to the 26 T cell receptor beta chains below, sequenced in a study of CD8+ T cells in alopecia areata. Extracted from the samples, RNA was reverse transcribed into cDNA to serve as the sequencing template. The repertoire was sequenced with immunoSEQ multiplex PCR; TCRdb's copy has only in-frame clones and lacks some. The table shows approximately 200,000 clones, with around 60% occurring only once. Noted treatment: oral pan-JAK inhibitor, 5-10 mg twice daily. The sample consisted of CD4+ T cells sorted from blood, taken at week 4, from a patient treated with tofacitinib. Every receptor here comes from a human donor with alopecia areata.

This clone appeared a few times. This chain links TRBV6-6 with TRBJ1-1; D is unclear. CDR1 is MNHNY, CDR2 SVGAGI, per germline (reference sequence). The V end was cut by 5 bases, the J end by 5 bases, with 9 bases between. The length of the CDR3 is 12 residues. CDR3 loop: CASSQAETEAFF. The CDR3 bases are TGTGCCAGCAGTCAGGCTGAGACTGAAGCTTTCTTT.

This clone was found a few times. The rearrangement links TRBV2 to TRBJ1-1; D remains ambiguous. The germline V gene encodes CDR1 SNHLY and CDR2 FYNNEI. The CDR3 length is 14 residues. V gave up 7 bases and J gave up 3 bases, with 15 bases separating them. CDR3 coding DNA: TGTGCCAGCAAAGAACTCGACGGGTACACTGAAGCTTTCTTT. Amino acids: CASKELDGYTEAFF.

This clone was detected a few times. The junction departs from the called germline gene at one end, perhaps through a read error. This chain uses TRBV6-5 with TRBJ1-3; no clear D gene. The CDR3 is made up of 12 amino acids. Looked up from germline, CDR1 is MNHEY and CDR2 is SVGAGI. CDR3 nucleotide sequence: TGTGCCAGCAGTCCGGGCCCGGGCAGGCGTGAATTT. Its protein is CASSPGPGRREF.

CDR3 protein: CASSWTLYEQYF. CDR3 in DNA: TGTGCCAGCAGCTGGACACTCTACGAGCAGTACTTC. This rearrangement joins TRBV7-9 to TRBJ2-7; TRBD1 might be the D (5 bases). The CDR3 sequence is 12 residues long. The V end lost 4 bases, the J end lost 3 bases, and 7 bases lay between the germline ends. CDR1 is SEHNR, CDR2 FQNEAQ, per germline (reference sequence).

This clone was seen only a few times. The chain recombines TRBV15 with TRBJ2-7; D may match TRBD1 or TRBD2 (6 bases each). This CDR3 region has 15 residues. The germline CDR1 and CDR2 sequences are LNHNV and YYDKDF (reference sequence). Trimming took 4 bases from V and 7 from J, leaving 20 bases between them. CDR3: CATSNPQTGGGEQYF. Written as DNA, the CDR3 is TGTGCCACCAGCAACCCACAAACCGGAGGGGGAGAGCAGTACTTC.

The chain links TRBV10-3 to TRBJ1-6; D is possibly TRBD1 (5 bases). Trimming took 0 bases from V and 11 from J, leaving 17 bases between them. CDR1 and CDR2 (germline): ENHRY, SYGVKD. The CDR3 has 16 residues. The DNA of the CDR3 is TGTGCCATCAGTGAGTCTACCGGGGGGGTAGGGACACCCCTCCACTTT. Amino acids: CAISESTGGVGTPLHF.

In its sample, this clone was seen a few times. Distinct nucleotide sequences in the sample also encode this CDR3. The rearrangement joins TRBV7-9 to TRBJ1-1; D not certain. Trimming shortened V by 2 bases and J by 0 bases, and 4 bases separated the two germline ends. Germline V gives CDR1 SEHNR, CDR2 FQNEAQ (reference sequence). This CDR3 region has 13 residues. The DNA of the CDR3 is TGTGCCAGCAGCTTAACACTGAACACTGAAGCTTTCTTT. It codes for CASSLTLNTEAFF.

The V and J genes are TRBV4-3 and TRBJ2-5, with 8 bases matching TRBD2. CDR3 size: 16 residues. Germline V gives CDR1 LGHNA, CDR2 YSLEER. The junction had 9 bases not matched to a gene; V was cut back by 1 base and J by 5 bases. The chain's CDR3 is CASSQGGSGGWETQYF. The CDR3 region has the DNA TGCGCCAGCAGCCAAGGGGGGAGCGGGGGTTGGGAGACCCAGTACTTC.

This clone was detected a few times. The chain carries TRBV15 and TRBJ1-6; the match to TRBD1 covers 9 bases. This CDR3 spans 14 amino acids. Germline V gives CDR1 LNHNV, CDR2 YYDKDF (reference sequence). V lost 7 bases, J lost 10 bases, and 8 bases stayed unmatched. CDR3 nucleotides: TGTGCCACCAACCGGGACAGGGAACGCTCACCCCTCCACTTT. It translates to CATNRDRERSPLHF.

This clone was counted only a few times. The rearrangement links TRBV28 to TRBJ2-3; D is possibly TRBD2 (6 bases). There are 12 residues in the CDR3. With 5 bases removed from V and 8 bases from J, the gap between germline ends came to 11 bases. The germline V gene has CDR1 MDHEN and CDR2 SYDVKM. The CDR3 protein is CASSPGTPTQYF. CDR3 DNA sequence: TGTGCCAGCAGTCCCGGGACTCCTACGCAGTATTTT.

This clone was observed a few times. V is TRBV2 and J is TRBJ2-3; 7 bases match TRBD2. Trimming at V came to 0 bases and at J to 0 bases, leaving 9 bases not matched to a gene. This CDR3 contains 18 residues. Germline V gene sequence: CDR1 SNHLY, CDR2 FYNNEI. The CDR3 sequence is CASSEALGAGISTDTQYF. The CDR3 coding sequence is TGTGCCAGCAGTGAAGCGCTTGGAGCGGGGATTAGCACAGATACGCAGTATTTT.

The V call is TRBV4-2, the J call TRBJ2-3; D not certain. V lost 0 bases, J lost 1 base, and 14 bases lay in between. Per the germline V gene, CDR1 is LGHNA and CDR2 is YNFKEQ. This CDR3 is 17 amino acids long. The CDR3 sequence: CASSQEGLKSRTDTQYF. The DNA of the CDR3 is TGTGCCAGCAGCCAAGAAGGGCTAAAGAGCCGCACAGATACGCAGTATTTT.

This chain connects TRBV7-9 to TRBJ2-1; 10 nucleotides agree with TRBD2. CDR1 and CDR2 from the germline V gene are SEHNR and FQNEAQ (reference sequence). This CDR3 contains 19 residues. V trimming: 2 bases; J trimming: 0 bases; junction bases outside the gene matches: 10. The CDR3 loop is CASSLRRLAGEDSYNEQFF. The CDR3 bases are TGTGCCAGCAGCTTAAGACGCCTAGCGGGGGAGGACTCCTACAATGAGCAGTTCTTC. Drawing the rest from reference TRBV7-9 and TRBJ2-1, the complete variable domain is DTGVSQNPRHKITKRGQNVTFRCDPISEHNRLYWYRQTLGQGPEFLTYFQNEAQLEKSRLLSDRFSAERPKGSFSTLEIQRTEQGDSAMYLCASSLRRLAGEDSYNEQFFGPGTRLTVL.

The rearrangement joins TRBV5-1 to TRBJ1-2; 8 bases fit TRBD1. With V trimmed by 4 bases and J by 6 bases, 5 bases remained unmatched. CDR3 length equals 13 residues. Germline assignment: CDR1 SGHRS and CDR2 YFSETQ. CDR3 sequence: CASSPDRGDGYTF. The CDR3 region has the DNA TGCGCCAGCAGCCCTGACAGGGGTGATGGCTACACCTTC.

J is TRBJ1-2 and V is TRBV5-6; the match to TRBD1 covers 7 bases. Germline CDR1 is SGHDT and CDR2 is YYEEEE. J lost 6 bases, V lost 0 bases, and 5 bases had no gene match. This CDR3 is built from 14 residues. CDR3 nucleotides: TGTGCCAGCAGCTTGGACAGGGGAGAGCATGGCTACACCTTC. Translated, it gives CASSLDRGEHGYTF.

The rearrangement uses TRBV30 and TRBJ1-1; D is possibly TRBD1 (5 bases). Between the trimmed V and J ends, which lost 5 bases and 5 bases, there was a span of 15 bases. This CDR3 region has 13 residues. The germline CDR1 and CDR2 sequences are GTSNPN and SVGIG (reference sequence). The CDR3 spells CAWSGRARTEAFF. The CDR3 nucleotides are TGTGCCTGGTCAGGGCGCGCGCGGACTGAAGCTTTCTTT.

The CDR3 DNA reads TGTGCCAGCAGCGGCAAAGCGGGGCCCTACGAGCAGTACTTC. The encoded protein is CASSGKAGPYEQYF. The J gene is TRBJ2-7, the V gene TRBV7-2, with TRBD2 matching over 7 bases. Germline V gene data show CDR1 as SGHTA and CDR2 as FQGNSA. The CDR3 has 14 residues. Trimming at V came to 5 bases and at J to 2 bases, leaving 6 bases not matched to a gene.

The chain employs TRBV28 and TRBJ1-2; D remains ambiguous. V was pared by 5 bases and J by 4 bases, with 8 bases between. Germline CDR1 is MDHEN and CDR2 is SYDVKM. This CDR3 region has 12 residues. CDR3 in amino acids: CASSDDIYGYTF. In nucleotides, the CDR3 is TGTGCCAGCAGTGATGACATCTATGGCTACACCTTC.

The chain couples TRBV30 to TRBJ1-6; D is unclear. CDR3 length equals 9 residues. Trimming took off 5 bases at V and 13 bases at J, with 6 bases between the two ends. Germline CDR1 and CDR2: GTSNPN and SVGIG (reference sequence). The CDR3 here is CAWGDPLHF. The CDR3 DNA is TGTGCCTGGGGTGATCCCCTCCACTTT.

The sample holds a few counts of this clone. The chain uses TRBV25-1 and TRBJ2-6; perhaps D is TRBD1 or TRBD2 (5 bases each). Germline V gene data show CDR1 as MGHDK and CDR2 as SYGVNS. Trimming shortened V by 3 bases and J by 4 bases, and 10 bases separated the two germline ends. The CDR3 totals 15 residues. This CDR3 reads CASSESGRGANVLTF. CDR3 DNA: TGTGCCAGCAGTGAGTCAGGGAGAGGGGCCAACGTCCTGACTTTC.

The chain is built from TRBV4-3 and TRBJ2-7, with 7 bases lining up with TRBD1. Germline-derived CDR1 and CDR2 are LGHNA and YSLEER. The CDR3 loop spans 13 amino acids. Germline trimming cut 6 bases from V and 5 bases from J; bases unmatched to any gene: 7. CDR3 in DNA: TGCGCCAGCAGTCTCACAGGGGAGAACGAGCAGTACTTC. Protein sequence: CASSLTGENEQYF.

In this sample, this clone turned up a few times. The chain joins TRBV6-6 to TRBJ2-1, with 7 bases lining up with TRBD2. Unmatched junction bases numbered 9, after V lost 6 bases and J lost 7 bases. The germline gives CDR1 MNHNY, CDR2 SVGAGI (reference sequence). This CDR3 comprises 14 residues. For the CDR3, the DNA is TGTGCCAGCAGGAGAGCGGGGCTGTATAATGAGCAGTTCTTC. It is translated as CASRRAGLYNEQFF.

This clone was seen a single time. The chain is built from TRBV11-2 and TRBJ1-5, with D unresolved. Germline V lookup: CDR1 SGHAT, CDR2 FQNNGV. Trimming removed 7 bases at V and 7 bases at J, with 14 bases between. This CDR3 has 13 residues. CDR3 nucleotide sequence: TGTGCCAGCACCCGCGGTAGTCGCCAGCCCCAGCATTTT. Translated: CASTRGSRQPQHF.

This clone was seen only once. The rearrangement uses TRBV29-1 and TRBJ1-2; a weak D match, TRBD1 (6 bases). CDR1 and CDR2 (germline): SQVTM, ANQGSEA. V lost 4 bases to trimming and J lost 5 bases, with 20 bases between them. This CDR3 contains 15 residues. The CDR3 DNA sequence: TGCAGCGTTGTCGGGGTCCTCTCGGGGGCATATGGCTACACCTTC. It codes for CSVVGVLSGAYGYTF.

CDR3 region: CAWGDRAEAFF. The CDR3 region has the DNA TGTGCCTGGGGGGACAGGGCTGAAGCTTTCTTT. The rearrangement links TRBV30 to TRBJ1-1, with 9 bases identical to TRBD1. Germline CDR1 and CDR2: GTSNPN and SVGIG (reference sequence). CDR3 length equals 11 residues. V lost 5 bases, J lost 6 bases, and 1 base stayed unmatched. The entire variable domain, with the rest obtained from reference TRBV30 and TRBJ1-1, is as follows: SQTIHQWPATLVQPVGSPLSLECTVEGTSNPNLYWYRQAAGRGLQLLFYSVGIGQISSEVPQNLSASRPQDRQFILSSKKLLLSDSGFYLCAWGDRAEAFFGQGTRLTVV.

V is TRBV30 and J is TRBJ1-2; D perhaps matches TRBD1 (5 bases). Germline assignment: CDR1 GTSNPN and CDR2 SVGIG (reference sequence). V lost 7 bases to trimming and J lost 8 bases, with 20 bases between them. This CDR3 is 13 amino acids long. The DNA for the CDR3 is TGTGCCTCCCCACCCGACAGCCTGGGAGGCTACACCTTC. Translating gives CASPPDSLGGYTF.